The next 21 T cell receptor beta chains were all read from a single sample in a study of vaccination effects on CD4 cells after COVID-19. Clones were sequenced by immunoSEQ multiplex PCR, and TCRdb holds only the in-frame ones, with some missing. Here the sample spans tens of thousands of clones, around 70% being singletons. CD4+ T cells were isolated after around 10 days of culture. The participants, recipients of two vaccine doses, got either BNT162b2 or mRNA-1273. No antigen is known for these receptors. This specimen consisted of CD4+ T cells from PBMCs cultured without peptide, obtained after COVID-19 vaccination. These receptors were taken from a human donor who received a COVID-19 vaccine.

This chain links TRBV3-1 (or the pseudogene TRBV3-2) with TRBJ2-1; the D gene could be TRBD1 or TRBD2 (6 bases each). Trimming pared 0 bases from V and 0 bases from J, leaving 12 bases between. The CDR3 length is 17 residues. From germline, CDR1 is LGHDT and CDR2 YNNKEL (reference sequence). CDR3 nucleotide sequence: TGTGCCAGCAGCCAAGAACGGGGGCCCGGCTCCTACAATGAGCAGTTCTTC. Its protein product is CASSQERGPGSYNEQFF.

This clone came up a few times. This sequence joins TRBV4-3 and TRBJ1-2; unclear D gene. Trimming shortened V by 0 bases and J by 4 bases, and 12 bases separated the two germline ends. Germline CDR1 and CDR2: LGHNA and YSLEER. The CDR3 spans 15 residues. CDR3 DNA: TGCGCCAGCAGCCAAGATCTACCGGAGAGCTATGGCTACACCTTC. Its protein product is CASSQDLPESYGYTF.

This clone was seen a few times. This chain uses TRBV11-2 with TRBJ2-2; D is uncertain. This CDR3 is 13 amino acids long. V lost 1 base and J lost 4, with 4 bases in between. The germline V gene encodes CDR1 SGHAT and CDR2 FQNNGV. CDR3 sequence: CASSLVGTGELFF. CDR3 in DNA: TGTGCCAGCAGCTTAGTCGGCACCGGGGAGCTGTTTTTT.

This rearrangement joins TRBV4-1 to TRBJ2-1; 8 bases align to TRBD2. With 4 bases clipped from V and 7 bases from J, the junction kept 9 bases outside the gene matches. This CDR3 has 15 amino acids. CDR1 and CDR2 from the germline V gene are MGHRA and YSYEKL. The CDR3 nucleotides read TGCGCCAGCAGCCCCCCCGGGGGGGTTGAAAATGAGCAGTTCTTC. Translating it yields CASSPPGGVENEQFF.

This chain uses TRBV7-9 with TRBJ2-6; D gene uncertain. The CDR3 is 16 residues long. From germline, CDR1 is SEHNR and CDR2 FQNEAQ (reference sequence). V dropped 2 bases and J dropped 1 base, with 9 bases sitting between them. CDR3 DNA: TGTGCCAGCAGCTTAACAGAGTTATCTGGGGCCAACGTCCTGACTTTC. It translates to CASSLTELSGANVLTF.

V and J are TRBV5-1 and TRBJ1-3; no clear D gene. Looked up from germline, CDR1 is SGHRS and CDR2 is YFSETQ. The V gene lost 0 bases and the J gene lost 4 bases, with 8 bases spanning the gap. The CDR3 runs 14 residues. The CDR3 protein is CASSLAGAGNTIYF. DNA for the CDR3: TGCGCCAGCAGCTTGGCGGGCGCAGGAAACACCATATATTTT.

The rearrangement links TRBV29-1 to TRBJ2-7; tentatively, D is TRBD1 or TRBD2 (5 bases each). The length of the CDR3 is 14 residues. V was trimmed by 6 bases and J by 3 bases, leaving 18 bases between them. CDR1 and CDR2 from the germline V gene are SQVTM and ANQGSEA. CDR3 in amino acids: CSVLQGRDYYEQYF. CDR3 nucleotides: TGCAGCGTCCTCCAGGGACGGGATTACTACGAGCAGTACTTC.

This rearrangement joins TRBV5-4 to TRBJ2-7; D not certain. This CDR3 has 13 residues. The germline V gene has CDR1 SGHNT and CDR2 YYREEE (reference sequence). The V and J ends lost 3 bases and 2 bases respectively, with 9 bases between them. The CDR3 DNA is TGTGCCAGCAGCTCGGACGCGACCTACGAGCAGTACTTC. It is translated as CASSSDATYEQYF.

The count of this clone is one. As DNA, the CDR3 is TGTGCCAGCAGCTTGGCCGGGACGGGGGGGCCGTTAGAGACCCAGTACTTC. It encodes CASSLAGTGGPLETQYF. This chain uses TRBV5-4 with TRBJ2-5; 8 nucleotides match TRBD2. The CDR3 is 17 amino acids. CDR1 and CDR2 (germline): SGHNT, YYREEE (reference sequence). Trimming removed 0 bases from V and 4 bases from J; junction bases left unmatched: 11.

This sequence joins TRBV2 and TRBJ2-7; TRBD1 matches 8 bases. J gave up 2 bases and V 6 bases, and 6 bases lay outside the gene matches. The CDR3 is 14 residues long. Per germline, CDR1 SNHLY and CDR2 FYNNEI. CDR3 amino acids: CASRRTGGTYEQYF. The DNA of the CDR3 is TGTGCCAGCAGAAGAACAGGGGGAACCTACGAGCAGTACTTC.

The chain uses TRBV9 and TRBJ1-1; TRBD1 is a possible D gene (6 bases). CDR1 and CDR2 (germline): SGDLS, YYNGEE. Trimming pared 4 bases from V and 4 bases from J, leaving 17 bases between. This CDR3 comprises 15 residues. The DNA of the CDR3 is TGTGCCAGCAGCCCGTCTCCGGGGGCGACCACTGAAGCTTTCTTT. Translated: CASSPSPGATTEAFF.

This rearrangement joins TRBV24-1 to TRBJ2-5; TRBD1 or TRBD2 may be the D gene (6 bases each). V was shortened by 2 bases and J by 9 bases, with 9 bases between the two germline ends. The CDR3 has 12 residues. CDR1 and CDR2 (germline): KGHDR, SFDVKD. Written as DNA, the CDR3 is TGTGCCACCAGTGATTGGAGGGGGTCCCAGTACTTC. This translates into CATSDWRGSQYF.

The rearrangement joins TRBV7-3 to TRBJ2-2; a possible D gene is TRBD2 (5 bases). The CDR3 is made up of 13 amino acids. The V end lost 5 bases, the J end lost 4 bases, and 8 bases lay between the germline ends. The germline V gene encodes CDR1 SGHTA and CDR2 FQGTGA. CDR3 loop: CASSGGTTGELFF. The CDR3 region has the DNA TGTGCCAGCAGCGGAGGTACCACCGGGGAGCTGTTTTTT.

The chain combines TRBV19 with TRBJ2-5; D uncertain. The CDR3 runs 15 residues. V was pared by 3 bases and J by 2 bases, with 13 bases between. Germline CDR1 reads LNHDA; CDR2 reads SQIVND (reference sequence). The chain's CDR3 is CASSIKTQGQETQYF. The CDR3 nucleotides are TGTGCCAGTAGTATTAAGACACAAGGACAAGAGACCCAGTACTTC. The full variable domain, rest sourced from reference TRBV19 and TRBJ2-5, is DGGITQSPKYLFRKEGQNVTLSCEQNLNHDAMYWYRQDPGQGLRLIYYSQIVNDFQKGDIAEGYSVSREKKESFPLTVTSAQKNPTAFYLCASSIKTQGQETQYFGPGTRLLVL.

CDR3 bases: TGTGCCAGCAGCCAAGCATTTTCAGGGTCGGGTGGCTACACCTTC. Amino acids: CASSQAFSGSGGYTF. The V and J genes are TRBV3-1 (or the pseudogene TRBV3-2) and TRBJ1-2, with D possibly matching TRBD1 (5 bases). The CDR3 length is 15 residues. Germline values: CDR1 LGHDT, CDR2 YNNKEL (reference sequence). Trimming took 1 base from V and 7 from J, leaving 16 bases between them.

The chain couples TRBV6-2 or TRBV6-3 to TRBJ2-6; unclear D gene. The CDR3 consists of 16 residues. Germline CDR1 reads MNHEY; CDR2 reads SVGEGT. V shed 2 bases and J shed 0 bases, with 8 bases lying between them. CDR3 bases: TGTGCCAGCAGTTACCCTCGCCCCTCTGGGGCCAACGTCCTGACTTTC. Its protein product is CASSYPRPSGANVLTF.

The chain joins TRBV3-1 (or the pseudogene TRBV3-2) to TRBJ1-4; D not certain. V was clipped by 0 bases and J by 10 bases, with 18 bases between them. The length of the CDR3 is 16 residues. Germline CDR1 reads LGHDT; CDR2 reads YNNKEL (reference sequence). This CDR3 reads CASSQDTRLLGGKLFF. In nucleotides, the CDR3 is TGTGCCAGCAGCCAAGATACACGACTCCTGGGCGGAAAACTGTTTTTT.

The V call is TRBV15, the J call TRBJ2-3; D ambiguous. The CDR3 contains 15 residues. V was trimmed by 3 bases and J by 1 base, leaving 11 bases between them. Germline lookup yields CDR1 LNHNV and CDR2 YYDKDF (reference sequence). The CDR3 reads CATSSPDTGTDTQYF. The CDR3 DNA reads TGTGCCACCAGCAGCCCCGACACGGGCACAGATACGCAGTATTTT.

The chain links TRBV5-1 to TRBJ1-1, with a tentative D call TRBD1 (6 bases). CDR3 length: 13 amino acids. The V gene lost 3 bases and the J gene lost 6 bases, with 12 bases spanning the gap. CDR1 is SGHRS and CDR2 is YFSETQ in the germline V gene. CDR3 coding DNA: TGCGCCAGCAGCTCCGGACAGACGGCTGAAGCTTTCTTT. Its translation is CASSSGQTAEAFF. Full variable domain (rest looked up from reference TRBV5-1 and TRBJ1-1): KAGVTQTPRYLIKTRGQQVTLSCSPISGHRSVSWYQQTPGQGLQFLFEYFSETQRNKGNFPGRFSGRQFSNSRSEMNVSTLELGDSALYLCASSSGQTAEAFFGQGTRLTVV.

The genes are TRBV7-2 and TRBJ1-4, with D unclear. Germline assignment: CDR1 SGHTA and CDR2 FQGNSA. The CDR3 is made up of 14 amino acids. V was trimmed by 5 bases and J by 0 bases, leaving 7 bases between them. CDR3 nucleotide sequence: TGTGCCAGCAGCGCAGGTGCAACTAATGAAAAACTGTTTTTT. Its translation is CASSAGATNEKLFF.

V and J are TRBV6-5 and TRBJ2-7; D is possibly TRBD1 (6 bases). Trimming left V 6 bases short and J 2 bases short, with 14 bases between. CDR1 MNHEY and CDR2 SVGAGI come from the germline V gene. The CDR3 is 14 amino acids. CDR3 in amino acids: CASRLRQAPYEQYF. The DNA for the CDR3 is TGTGCCAGCAGGCTTAGACAGGCGCCCTACGAGCAGTACTTC.